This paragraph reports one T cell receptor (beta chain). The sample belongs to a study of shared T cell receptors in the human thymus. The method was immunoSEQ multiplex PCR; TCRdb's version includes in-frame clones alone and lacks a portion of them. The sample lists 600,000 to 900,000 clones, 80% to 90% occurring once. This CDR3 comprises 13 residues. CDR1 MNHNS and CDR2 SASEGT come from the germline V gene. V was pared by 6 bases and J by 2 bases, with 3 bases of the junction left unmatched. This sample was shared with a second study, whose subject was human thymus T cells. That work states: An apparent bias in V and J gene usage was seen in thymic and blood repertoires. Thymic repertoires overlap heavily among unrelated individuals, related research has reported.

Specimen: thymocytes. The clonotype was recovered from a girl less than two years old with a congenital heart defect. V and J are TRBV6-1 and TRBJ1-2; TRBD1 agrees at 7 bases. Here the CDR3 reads CASRKGQNYGYTF. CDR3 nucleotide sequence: TGTGCCAGCAGGAAGGGACAGAACTATGGCTACACCTTC.